These T cell receptor beta chains were read from a single sample in a study of cytomegalovirus exposure and HLA in healthy donors. TCRdb keeps only in-frame clones here, not all; method: immunoSEQ multiplex PCR. The table lists roughly 130,000 clones, 80% of them singletons. Material for sequencing was PBMCs. These receptors originate from a man in his forties or fifties in good health and CMV-seronegative. The CDR3 runs from the conserved cysteine through the conserved F or W. Each record gives: D gene, V gene, clone size, J gene, CDR3 DNA, CDR3 protein. The D gene is left open where the match is weak. Where a row states a size, it is once, few, many or the class of an expanded clone; other rows omit it.

.	TRBV21-1	few	TRBJ1-4	TGTGCCAGCAGCCCCCGGTGGTACAGGGGGCGCGTAATTGAGTGCGAAAAACTGTTTTTT	CASSPRWYRGRVIECEKLFF
TRBD1	TRBV18	.	TRBJ2-1	TGTGCCAGCTCACCACTCGGGACAGGGCAAAACAATGAGCAGTTCTTC	CASSPLGTGQNNEQFF
.	TRBV7-9	.	TRBJ2-2	TGTGCCAGCAGCCCACCGACAACTAACACCGGGGAGCTGTTTTTT	CASSPPTTNTGELFF
.	TRBV18	once	TRBJ2-3	TGTGCCAGCTCGCCCGACAGGAACCCCACAGATACGCAGTATTTT	CASSPDRNPTDTQYF
.	TRBV7-2	.	TRBJ1-1	TGTGCCAGCAGCTTACGTTCGGGGTTGAACACTGAAGCTTTCTTT	CASSLRSGLNTEAFF
TRBD2	TRBV10-1	.	TRBJ2-2	TGCGCCAGCAGTCCCGGACTAGCGGGCACCGGGGAGCTGTTTTTT	CASSPGLAGTGELFF
.	TRBV6-1	.	TRBJ1-2	TGTGCCAGCAGGATGGACAGTAACTATGGCTACACCTTC	CASRMDSNYGYTF
.	TRBV7-6	.	TRBJ1-1	TGTGCCAGCAGCTTGAATACTCTGAACACTGAAGCTTTCTTT	CASSLNTLNTEAFF
TRBD1	TRBV4-2	once	TRBJ2-3	TGTGCCAGCAGCCTACCGACAGGGGGCGAAACAGATACGCAGTATTTT	CASSLPTGGETDTQYF
TRBD2	TRBV4-1	.	TRBJ2-5	TGCGCCAGCAGCCAAGGGGGACTAGCGGGGGCCCTGGAAACCCAGTACTTC	CASSQGGLAGALETQYF
.	TRBV2	.	TRBJ1-2	TGTGCCAGCAGTTACCTATCTAACTATGGCTACACCTTC	CASSYLSNYGYTF
.	TRBV5-1	few	TRBJ2-7	TGCGCCAGCAGCCTGGGCCGTCCACACTACGAGCAGTACTTC	CASSLGRPHYEQYF
TRBD1	TRBV10-3	.	TRBJ1-1	TGTGCCATCGGGACAGGGCTGAACACTGAAGCTTTCTTT	CAIGTGLNTEAFF
.	TRBV5-1	once	TRBJ1-4	TGCGCCAGCAGCTTGGGGCGGGGTGAAAAACTGTTTTTT	CASSLGRGEKLFF
.	TRBV14	.	TRBJ2-6	TGTGCCAGCAGCCTTGACAACTCTGGGGCCAACGTCCTGACTTTC	CASSLDNSGANVLTF
.	TRBV10-2	few	TRBJ2-1	TGCGCCAGCAGTGATACGGGCGGGGCCTACAATGAGCAGTTCTTC	CASSDTGGAYNEQFF
TRBD1	TRBV4-1	once	TRBJ1-1	TGCGCCAGCAGCCAGACTAGTCAGGGGGGCACTGAAGCTTTCTTT	CASSQTSQGGTEAFF
.	TRBV7-9	.	TRBJ2-3	TGTGCCAGCAGCAGGGAGGGGGGCACAGATACGCAGTATTTT	CASSREGGTDTQYF
.	TRBV5-1	.	TRBJ2-3	TGCGCCAGCAGCTTGGCCGGTACAGTGGGAGATACGCAGTATTTT	CASSLAGTVGDTQYF
TRBD2	TRBV10-2	.	TRBJ2-3	TGCGCCAGCAGGAGGACTAGCGAAAACACAGATACGCAGTATTTT	CASRRTSENTDTQYF
TRBD2	TRBV6-1	few	TRBJ2-7	TGTGCCAGCAGTGAAGCTGGGGGGGTGGACGAGCAGTACTTC	CASSEAGGVDEQYF
.	TRBV4-2	.	TRBJ2-7	TGTGCCAGCAGCCACTTCGTGACAGAGACCTACGAGCAGTACTTC	CASSHFVTETYEQYF
.	TRBV5-1	.	TRBJ2-7	TGCGCCAGCAGCTTGGGATTGTTAGCGGTAAGCTCCTACGAGCAGTACTTC	CASSLGLLAVSSYEQYF
TRBD1	TRBV2	.	TRBJ2-7	TGTGCCAGCAGTGAAGGGGCGGGACAGGGGTCATACGAGCAGTACTTC	CASSEGAGQGSYEQYF
TRBD1	TRBV6-5	once	TRBJ1-2	TGTGCCAGCAGTTACCGGGGACAGGGGGGCGCCTATGGCTACACCTTC	CASSYRGQGGAYGYTF
TRBD1	TRBV5-4	.	TRBJ2-7	TGTGCCAGCAGCTCCCAAGGACAGGTCTCCTACGAGCAGTACTTC	CASSSQGQVSYEQYF
.	TRBV19	once	TRBJ2-7	TGTGCCAGTAGTCGGCAGGAAGGGGACGAGCAGTACTTC	CASSRQEGDEQYF
TRBD2	TRBV9	.	TRBJ2-1	TGTGCCAGCACCGTCCAAGCGGGAGGGCCTAACAATGAGCAGTTCTTC	CASTVQAGGPNNEQFF
TRBD2	TRBV30	.	TRBJ2-2	TGTGCCTGGAGTGGGCTAGCGGGGGGGCCCGGGGAGCTGTTTTTT	CAWSGLAGGPGELFF
.	TRBV5-4	.	TRBJ2-3	TGTGCCAGCAGCTTGGTGTCGGGAGCCACAGATACGCAGTATTTT	CASSLVSGATDTQYF
.	TRBV30	.	TRBJ2-7	TGTGCCTGGAGTGGTGTGGGCCACGAGCAGTACTTC	CAWSGVGHEQYF
.	TRBV30	.	TRBJ2-6	TGTGCCTGGAGTGGGGGGGTGAATTCTGGGGCCAACGTCCTGACTTTC	CAWSGGVNSGANVLTF
.	TRBV5-1	.	TRBJ2-5	TGCGCCAGCAGCTTGGTAACAGTACAAGAGACCCAGTACTTC	CASSLVTVQETQYF
.	TRBV30	.	TRBJ1-3	TGTGCCTGGAGTCAGACAGATTCCTCTGGAAACACCATATATTTT	CAWSQTDSSGNTIYF
TRBD1	TRBV27	.	TRBJ1-5	TGTGCCAGCAGCCCTGGGGCCTCCGGGACAGCTAGCAATCAGCCCCAGCATTTT	CASSPGASGTASNQPQHF
TRBD2	TRBV2	.	TRBJ2-1	TGTGCCAGCAGTGAATGGCAGACTAGCGGGAGTTTCAATGAGCAGTTCTTC	CASSEWQTSGSFNEQFF
.	TRBV10-3	.	TRBJ2-7	TGTGCCATCAGTGAAACCTCCGGGACTTCCAAGTACTTC	CAISETSGTSKYF
.	TRBV25-1	.	TRBJ2-2	TGTGCCAGCAGTGCCCCGGTGGTAAAAAGTACCGGGGAGCTGTTTTTT	CASSAPVVKSTGELFF
.	TRBV7-9	.	TRBJ1-1	TGTGCCAGCAGCTCAACTATGAACACTGAAGCTTTCTTT	CASSSTMNTEAFF
.	TRBV5-6	.	TRBJ2-2	TGTGCCAGCAGCTTGGGCGGGTCCGCTTTAAGGACCGGGGAGCTGTTTTTT	CASSLGGSALRTGELFF
TRBD1	TRBV2	.	TRBJ1-2	TGTGCCAGCACGGGACAGGGAAACTATGGCTACACCTTC	CASTGQGNYGYTF
TRBD1	TRBV5-1	.	TRBJ1-2	TGCGCCAGCAGCCTAGACAGGGAGTATGATGGCTACACCTTC	CASSLDREYDGYTF
.	TRBV27	.	TRBJ2-7	TGTGCCAGCAGTCCCCAGGGCGAGCAGTACTTC	CASSPQGEQYF
.	TRBV5-6	once	TRBJ1-1	TGTGCCAGCAGCCGATTACAGGGGAACACTGAAGCTTTCTTT	CASSRLQGNTEAFF
TRBD1	TRBV7-8	.	TRBJ2-7	TGTGCCAGCAGCCGTGGGACAGGGGGCGCGTACGAGCAGTACTTC	CASSRGTGGAYEQYF
.	TRBV6-1	.	TRBJ1-5	TGTGCCAGCAGTGAAGTGGGGGGAAATGGACAGCCCCAGCATTTT	CASSEVGGNGQPQHF
.	TRBV10-3	once	TRBJ1-2	TGTGCCATCAGTGAGTCTGGAGGCTACTATGGCTACACCTTC	CAISESGGYYGYTF
.	TRBV2	.	TRBJ1-6	TGTGCCAGCAGTGAAGGACAGGCTTCTAATTCACCCCTCCACTTT	CASSEGQASNSPLHF
.	TRBV2	.	TRBJ1-6	TGTGCCCAGAATGGGGGGGGCAATTCACCCCTCCACTTT	CAQNGGGNSPLHF
TRBD1	TRBV5-5	.	TRBJ2-5	TGTGCCAGCAGCCAAACCGGGACAGCAAGCCAAGAGACCCAGTACTTC	CASSQTGTASQETQYF
TRBD2	TRBV2	.	TRBJ2-4	TGTGCCAGCAGGACCGGACTAGCACAAGGGGGGGGCATTCAGTACTTC	CASRTGLAQGGGIQYF
.	TRBV6-1	.	TRBJ2-1	TGTGCCAGCAGTGAAGCCCTCGTATTTGAGCAGTTCTTC	CASSEALVFEQFF
.	TRBV11-2	few	TRBJ1-5	TGTGCCAGCAGCTTAGGACTGAATCAGCCCCAGCATTTT	CASSLGLNQPQHF
.	TRBV30	.	TRBJ1-3	TGTGCCTGGAGCCCCGGAGGCTCTGGAAACACCATATATTTT	CAWSPGGSGNTIYF
.	TRBV5-6	.	TRBJ2-1	TGTGCCAGCAGCTTCAGGCAGGCGGGCTCCTACAATGAGCAGTTCTTC	CASSFRQAGSYNEQFF
TRBD2	TRBV6-5	.	TRBJ2-1	TGTGCCACCACTTTGGCGGGAGGATTCAATGAGCAGTTCTTC	CATTLAGGFNEQFF
.	TRBV10-3	.	TRBJ2-7	TGTGCCATCAGCTACGTGACGGGAGAGCAGTACTTC	CAISYVTGEQYF